The 2 T cell receptor beta chains given below trace back to one sample, sequenced in a study of Ad26.COV2.S vaccination and SARS-CoV-2 variants. Stated treatment: 19 received Ad26.COV2.S at low or high dose, single or two shots; roughly five received placebo; per-sample allocation not given. The study sampled participants on day 63 after the first vaccine or placebo injection. The repertoire was sequenced with immunoSEQ multiplex PCR; TCRdb's copy has only in-frame clones and lacks some. The sample has around 450,000 clones, approximately 90% seen once. This sample comprised peripheral blood, obtained in a trial of Ad26.COV2.S vaccine versus placebo. The receptor set was obtained from a person aged 18-65 years who received the Ad26.COV2.S COVID-19 vaccine or a placebo.

This chain connects TRBV5-4 to TRBJ2-5, with 7 bases lining up with TRBD1. CDR3 length equals 14 residues. The V segment lost 9 bases and the J segment 3 bases; nucleotides outside the gene matches: 11. Germline V gene sequence: CDR1 SGHNT, CDR2 YYREEE (reference sequence). DNA of the CDR3: TGTGCCACGACAATCCCCGGGACAGAAGAGACCCAGTACTTC. This sequence encodes CATTIPGTEETQYF.

V and J are TRBV14 and TRBJ1-1; maybe TRBD1 (5 bases). Trimming removed 1 base from V and 4 bases from J, with 10 bases in between. This CDR3 has 14 residues. Germline-derived CDR1 and CDR2 are SGHDN and FVKESK. The CDR3 here is CASSQGLTVTEAFF. As DNA, the CDR3 is TGTGCCAGCAGCCAAGGATTGACAGTCACTGAAGCTTTCTTT.